These T cell receptor beta chains were read from a single sample in a study of cytomegalovirus exposure and HLA in healthy donors. The method was immunoSEQ multiplex PCR; TCRdb's version includes in-frame clones alone and lacks a portion of them. The data contain about 140,000 clones, around 80% of them singletons. The sample taken for sequencing was PBMCs. The receptor source for this set is a woman between 35 and 50 years old in good health and CMV-seronegative. Each CDR3 is given with its conserved first and last residue. The D gene is left open where the match is weak. Expanded clones get a size class; other rows say once, few or many, or leave the size out.

v_gene: TRBV4-3
abundance: NA
d_gene: TRBD2
j_gene: TRBJ2-7
CDR3nt: TGCGCCAGCAGCCAAGAGGGAGCGGGAACCACGACCTCCTACGAGCAGTACTTC
CDR3aa: CASSQEGAGTTTSYEQYF

v_gene: TRBV7-2
abundance: NA
d_gene: TRBD2
j_gene: TRBJ2-1
CDR3nt: TGTGCCAGCAGCGAGGGACTAGCGGGAGGGAATGAGCAGTTCTTC
CDR3aa: CASSEGLAGGNEQFF

v_gene: TRBV7-9
abundance: NA
d_gene: TRBD1
j_gene: TRBJ2-7
CDR3nt: TGTGCCAGCAGCTTTAGGACAGGGGCTTCGGTCGAGCAGTACTTC
CDR3aa: CASSFRTGASVEQYF

v_gene: TRBV2
abundance: NA
d_gene: TRBD1
j_gene: TRBJ2-3
CDR3nt: TGTGCCAGCAGGAGGGACAGGGGTACCACAGATACGCAGTATTTT
CDR3aa: CASRRDRGTTDTQYF

v_gene: TRBV11-2
abundance: once
d_gene: TRBD2
j_gene: TRBJ2-1
CDR3nt: TGTGCCAGCAGCTTAGGTTACGGGGGAGGGAATGAGCAGTTCTTC
CDR3aa: CASSLGYGGGNEQFF

v_gene: TRBV11-2
abundance: NA
d_gene: NA
j_gene: TRBJ2-7
CDR3nt: TGTGCCAGCAGCTTAGGCTCGGGTTACGAGCAGTACTTC
CDR3aa: CASSLGSGYEQYF

v_gene: TRBV5-4
abundance: NA
d_gene: TRBD2
j_gene: TRBJ2-3
CDR3nt: TGTGCCAGCAGCTTGGCGAGACTAGCGGGAGGCAACACAGATACGCAGTATTTT
CDR3aa: CASSLARLAGGNTDTQYF

v_gene: TRBV5-6
abundance: NA
d_gene: TRBD2
j_gene: TRBJ2-5
CDR3nt: TGTGCCAGCAGCCCGACTGGGGGAGGGTCTCAAGAGACCCAGTACTTC
CDR3aa: CASSPTGGGSQETQYF

v_gene: TRBV19
abundance: once
d_gene: TRBD1
j_gene: TRBJ1-5
CDR3nt: TGTGCCAGTAGTTCCGTGCAGGGGGTAGGCCAGCCCCAGCATTTT
CDR3aa: CASSSVQGVGQPQHF

v_gene: TRBV6-1
abundance: NA
d_gene: NA
j_gene: TRBJ2-7
CDR3nt: TGTGCCAGCAGCCCCGGGACAACCTACGAGCAGTACTTC
CDR3aa: CASSPGTTYEQYF

v_gene: TRBV5-4
abundance: NA
d_gene: NA
j_gene: TRBJ2-7
CDR3nt: TGTGCCAGCAGCTTGCAGGGGCCCTACGAGCAGTACTTC
CDR3aa: CASSLQGPYEQYF

v_gene: TRBV27
abundance: NA
d_gene: TRBD1
j_gene: TRBJ2-7
CDR3nt: TGTGCCAGCAGCCGACCCGGGACAGGGTACGAGCAGTACTTC
CDR3aa: CASSRPGTGYEQYF

v_gene: TRBV11-1
abundance: NA
d_gene: TRBD1
j_gene: TRBJ2-7
CDR3nt: TGTGCCAGCAGCCCCCCCCCTGACAGGGATGACTACGAGCAGTACTTC
CDR3aa: CASSPPPDRDDYEQYF

v_gene: TRBV27
abundance: NA
d_gene: TRBD2
j_gene: TRBJ2-7
CDR3nt: TGTGCCAGCAGTTTACTAGCGGGACACTACGAGCAGTACTTC
CDR3aa: CASSLLAGHYEQYF

v_gene: TRBV6-5
abundance: few
d_gene: NA
j_gene: TRBJ1-2
CDR3nt: TGTGCCAGCAGTAGAACGGGACAAGGATTTAATGGCTACACCTTC
CDR3aa: CASSRTGQGFNGYTF